A selection of T cell receptor beta chains follows, all from one sample in a study of PD-1 blockade in classical Hodgkin lymphoma. Clones were read by immunoSEQ multiplex PCR, and TCRdb kept only the in-frame ones, dropping some. The sample lists about 17,000 clones, roughly 87% occurring once. Source material: peripheral blood mononuclear cells (PBMCs). Source of these receptors: a human donor with classical Hodgkin lymphoma. Both conserved end residues are part of each CDR3. The D gene is left open where the match is weak.

.	TRBV6-6	TRBJ2-3	CASVRAQGDTQYF
TRBD1	TRBV7-2	TRBJ2-7	CASSLGQGVRYEQYF
TRBD2	TRBV5-4	TRBJ2-1	CASRRTSGSVSYNEQFF
TRBD1	TRBV28	TRBJ1-2	CASSLYHRQGAQGYTF
.	TRBV7-9	TRBJ2-5	CASGLQETQYF
TRBD1	TRBV7-2	TRBJ1-5	CASSLRQGGTYSNQPQHF
TRBD1	TRBV18	TRBJ1-1	CASSSDRGLGTEAFF
TRBD2	TRBV19	TRBJ2-1	CASSTGAGSSYNEQFF
TRBD1	TRBV28	TRBJ2-7	CASRPGQDEQYF
.	TRBV9	TRBJ1-2	CASSVVPDNYGYTF
.	TRBV6-6	TRBJ1-6	CASRTQPDGDSPLHF
.	TRBV27	TRBJ1-5	CASSLGGTTPQHF
.	TRBV30	TRBJ1-1	CAWSRRQLRTEAFF
.	TRBV9	TRBJ2-3	CASSAGPTDTQYF
TRBD1	TRBV6-6	TRBJ1-2	CASSPTGDYGYTF
TRBD2	TRBV6-5	TRBJ2-7	CASSRAGDYEQYF
TRBD2	TRBV11-2	TRBJ2-5	CASSYGTSGRETETQYF
TRBD1	TRBV29-1	TRBJ1-1	CSDSGGAGAEAFF
.	TRBV7-6	TRBJ2-5	CASSLAPFYGETQYF
TRBD1	TRBV5-1	TRBJ1-2	CASSVDRGRTAYGYTF
TRBD2	TRBV5-4	TRBJ2-1	CASSLGGSGVSYNEQFF
TRBD1	TRBV5-6	TRBJ2-7	CASSLQRTGGYEQYF
.	TRBV6-1	TRBJ2-5	CASSVGGQGETQYF
.	TRBV9	TRBJ1-3	CASSDGSGNTIYF
TRBD2	TRBV28	TRBJ2-1	CASSLRAGRRHNEQFF
TRBD2	TRBV7-2	TRBJ2-1	CASSSWRGSGRVGEQFF
.	TRBV4-1	TRBJ2-3	CASSQDSSTSTDTQYF
TRBD2	TRBV15	TRBJ2-3	CATSRGASGGADTQYF
TRBD1	TRBV5-4	TRBJ2-7	CASSLRTGSHEQYF
.	TRBV19	TRBJ1-1	CASRPHWGTEAFF
TRBD1	TRBV28	TRBJ2-2	CASSSGTGGAGELFF
.	TRBV29-1	TRBJ2-5	CSVALSQETQYF
.	TRBV5-1	TRBJ1-5	CASSSDSNQPQHF
TRBD1	TRBV5-1	TRBJ1-4	CASRPGQEATNEKLFF
.	TRBV28	TRBJ1-2	CASGETVYGYTF
.	TRBV10-3	TRBJ2-3	CATVAGLTDTQYF
TRBD2	TRBV28	TRBJ2-3	CASSPKVGGRNTQYF
TRBD1	TRBV5-1	TRBJ2-5	CASSFTGTEQETQYF
.	TRBV5-1	TRBJ1-6	CASSLGSGSNNSPLHF
.	TRBV14	TRBJ1-2	CASSHGFHYGYTF
.	TRBV5-1	TRBJ2-1	CASSLASYNEQFF
.	TRBV7-2	TRBJ1-5	CASSLGDSNQPQHF
.	TRBV7-2	TRBJ1-6	CASSLAGSNSPLHF
.	TRBV28	TRBJ1-6	CASSQITGKISPLHF
TRBD2	TRBV30	TRBJ2-1	CAWHPGTSRHNEQFF
.	TRBV28	TRBJ1-2	CASGEIVYGYTF
.	TRBV19	TRBJ2-1	CASSIGTLYNEQFF
.	TRBV19	TRBJ1-2	CASKGTPRYGYTF
.	TRBV6-1	TRBJ2-7	CATTQGRYEQYF
.	TRBV15	TRBJ1-5	CATSWQGLNQPQHF
.	TRBV15	TRBJ2-3	CATSRGSVDTQYF
.	TRBV5-1	TRBJ2-4	CASSLGTGAWTKNIQYF
TRBD1	TRBV28	TRBJ2-4	CASSRMDRPQGIQYF
.	TRBV7-9	TRBJ2-1	CAPGGGTHEQFF
.	TRBV4-3	TRBJ1-6	CASSQAPGDLGGYNSPLHF
TRBD1	TRBV5-1	TRBJ1-1	CASSGGTALNTEAFF
.	TRBV7-2	TRBJ2-3	CASSPPRGGPGTDTQYF
TRBD1	TRBV2	TRBJ1-1	CASRLSGGTEAFF